These 26 T cell receptor beta chains were all obtained from the same sample, sequenced in a study of blood T cells in healthy people across ages. Primers used in a second PCR of roughly 7 to 11 cycles were a sample-barcoded 5' primer and a J-beta primer mix. One entry per CDR3 protein results from TCRdb running MiXCR on the 5' RACE reads. Among approximately 900,000 distinct CDR3 sequences listed, roughly 43% were seen once. The specimen was blood. The receptors were gathered from a young man in good health.

V usage is TRBV6-2 or TRBV6-3 and J usage is TRBJ2-2, with TRBD2 identical over 10 bases. The CDR3 sequence is 14 residues long. V lost 3 bases to trimming and J lost 5 bases; unmatched junction nucleotides: 0. The germline V gene encodes CDR1 MNHEY and CDR2 SVGEGT. The CDR3 is CASSYSGGTGELFF. As DNA, the CDR3 is TGTGCCAGCAGTTATAGCGGGGGGACCGGGGAGCTGTTTTTT.

V is TRBV7-2 and J is TRBJ2-4, with TRBD2 matching 9 bases. Germline V gives CDR1 SGHTA, CDR2 FQGNSA. The junction had 3 bases not matched to a gene; V was cut back by 0 bases and J by 3 bases. The CDR3 spans 16 residues. The CDR3 DNA reads as TGTGCCAGCAGCTTAGCGCGGGGGGGCGGCAAAAACATTCAGTACTTC. Translation gives CASSLARGGGKNIQYF.

This clonotype has only a few counts. The chain combines TRBV6-5 with TRBJ2-7, with 11 bases that match TRBD1. The CDR3 contains 13 residues. With 10 bases clipped from V and 4 bases from J, the junction kept 6 bases outside the gene matches. Germline CDR1 is MNHEY and CDR2 is SVGAGI. The CDR3 DNA reads TGTGCCACTGGACAGGGGGCTCAATACGAGCAGTACTTC. This gives the protein CATGQGAQYEQYF.

This clonotype was seen a handful of times. The V and J genes are TRBV20-1 and TRBJ2-1, with 7 bases identical to TRBD1. Germline V CDR1 and CDR2: DFQATT, SNEGSKA (reference sequence). The CDR3 consists of 15 residues. V was pared by 3 bases and J by 3 bases, with 8 bases of the junction left unmatched. CDR3 region: CSARVEGDSYNEQFF. The CDR3 region has the DNA TGCAGTGCTAGGGTAGAGGGGGACAGCTACAATGAGCAGTTCTTC.

This clonotype was counted a few times. The chain is built from TRBV11-2 and TRBJ2-3; D is unclear. The CDR3 extends over 13 amino acids. Trimming took 5 bases from V and 4 from J, leaving 10 bases between them. Germline V gene data show CDR1 as SGHAT and CDR2 as FQNNGV. CDR3 coding DNA: TGTGCCAGCAGCCCGACCGGCTCAGATACGCAGTATTTT. This translates into CASSPTGSDTQYF.

The chain couples TRBV27 to TRBJ2-7, with D tentatively TRBD1 (5 bases). The CDR3 covers 16 residues. The germline V gene has CDR1 MNHEY and CDR2 SMNVEV (reference sequence). Between the trimmed V and J ends, which lost 3 bases and 1 base, there was a span of 16 bases. CDR3 residues: CASSFPGQSGSYEQYF. For the CDR3, the DNA is TGTGCCAGCAGTTTCCCCGGACAAAGTGGGTCCTACGAGCAGTACTTC.

The chain is built from TRBV4-2 and TRBJ1-2; D remains unclear. The CDR3 has 14 residues. Between the trimmed V and J ends, which lost 1 base and 4 bases, there was a span of 10 bases. Germline V gene sequence: CDR1 LGHNA, CDR2 YNFKEQ. CDR3 DNA sequence: TGTGCCAGCAGCCAAGGGCGGACGTTCTATGGCTACACCTTC. This sequence encodes CASSQGRTFYGYTF.

This rearrangement joins TRBV11-2 to TRBJ2-1; 7 nucleotides align to TRBD1. The V gene end was trimmed by 5 bases and the J gene end by 8 bases; junction bases not matched to a gene: 12. Per germline, CDR1 SGHAT and CDR2 FQNNGV. The CDR3 is made up of 15 amino acids. CDR3 DNA: TGTGCCAGCAGCCCGAAGTCGTGGCAGGGGGATGAGCAGTTCTTC. This translates into CASSPKSWQGDEQFF.

Points on this clonotype: One end of the junction does not line up with germline, which may come from a read error. V and J are TRBV9 and TRBJ2-3, with 10 bases that match TRBD2. Germline CDR1 is SGDLS and CDR2 is YYNGEE. The CDR3 contains 14 residues. CDR3 nucleotide sequence: TGTGCCAGCACCTTAGCGGGGGGTACAGAGACGCAGTATTTT. This gives the protein CASTLAGGTETQYF.

To note about this clonotype: A much larger clone differs from this one at a single base, so this may be a read error. The chain combines TRBV30 with TRBJ2-7; a weak D match, TRBD2 (6 bases). V was shortened by 0 bases and J by 3 bases, with 6 bases between the two germline ends. The length of the CDR3 is 12 residues. Germline V gene data show CDR1 as GTSNPN and CDR2 as SVGIG (reference sequence). In DNA form, the CDR3 reads TGTGCCTGGAGTGTAGCGGGCTACGAGCAGTACTTC. This encodes CAWSVAGYEQYF.

V usage is TRBV11-2 and J usage is TRBJ2-1; 9 bases line up with TRBD2. The length of the CDR3 is 15 residues. V dropped 0 bases and J dropped 6; count of bases not matched to a gene: 3. CDR1 and CDR2 from the germline V gene are SGHAT and FQNNGV. The CDR3 DNA reads as TGTGCCAGCAGCTTAGATGCGGGGGGGCGCAATGAGCAGTTCTTC. It yields the protein CASSLDAGGRNEQFF.

The chain is built from TRBV20-1 and TRBJ2-5; maybe TRBD2 (6 bases). CDR3 size: 14 residues. Germline-derived CDR1 and CDR2 are DFQATT and SNEGSKA (reference sequence). Trimming removed 4 bases at V and 5 bases at J, with 17 bases between. In DNA, the CDR3 is TGCAGTGCTACCTCTCGGACTGGGAGGGAGACCCAGTACTTC. This encodes CSATSRTGRETQYF.

The CDR3 nucleotides read TGTGCCATCAGACCGAACACCGGGGAGCTGTTTTTT. Translation: CAIRPNTGELFF. J is TRBJ2-2 and V is TRBV10-3; D gene ambiguous. V lost 6 bases to trimming and J lost 0 bases, with 2 bases between them. The CDR3 is 12 residues long. The germline V gene encodes CDR1 ENHRY and CDR2 SYGVKD.

The J gene is TRBJ2-6, the V gene TRBV19; D remains unclear. This CDR3 is 14 amino acids long. The V end was cut by 6 bases, the J end by 2 bases, with 8 bases between. Germline V CDR1 and CDR2: LNHDA, SQIVND (reference sequence). The CDR3 bases are TGTGCCAGTAGGGACCTTGCTGGGGCCAACGTCCTGACTTTC. This sequence encodes CASRDLAGANVLTF.

This clonotype was counted a few times. The rearrangement uses TRBV27 and TRBJ1-2, with D unresolved. V was shortened by 0 bases and J by 4 bases, with 9 bases between the two germline ends. Germline CDR1 reads MNHEY; CDR2 reads SMNVEV (reference sequence). The CDR3 contains 14 residues. Here the CDR3 reads CASSLSGGFYGYTF. In DNA form, the CDR3 reads TGTGCCAGCAGTTTATCAGGAGGGTTCTATGGCTACACCTTC.

The CDR3: CAWSSGEKLFF. For the CDR3, the DNA is TGTGCCTGGTCTTCAGGGGAAAAACTGTTTTTT. The rearrangement joins TRBV30 to TRBJ1-4, with D possibly TRBD1 on 5 matching bases. The CDR3 is 11 residues long. V was shortened by 5 bases and J by 8 bases, with 9 bases between the two germline ends. Germline lookup yields CDR1 GTSNPN and CDR2 SVGIG (reference sequence).

This clonotype was counted between two and nine times. The rearrangement uses TRBV5-1 and TRBJ1-1; D unresolved. This CDR3 is 13 amino acids long. Per the germline V gene, CDR1 is SGHRS and CDR2 is YFSETQ. Trimming removed 7 bases from V and 1 base from J, with 11 bases in between. CDR3 in amino acids: CASYAGWNTEAFF. DNA of the CDR3: TGCGCCAGCTATGCGGGGTGGAACACTGAAGCTTTCTTT.

The rearrangement links TRBV24-1 to TRBJ2-7; D ambiguous. The CDR3 extends over 12 amino acids. From germline, CDR1 is KGHDR and CDR2 SFDVKD. Trimming pared 0 bases from V and 3 bases from J, leaving 2 bases between. The CDR3 sequence: CATSDLDYEQYF. The CDR3 region has the DNA TGTGCCACCAGTGATTTGGACTACGAGCAGTACTTC.

The V call is TRBV20-1, the J call TRBJ2-1, with D possibly TRBD2 on 5 matching bases. TRBJ2-7 explains the end of the DNA better; the J call may be wrong. The length of the CDR3 is 15 residues. CDR1 is DFQATT, CDR2 SNEGSKA, per germline (reference sequence). CDR3 DNA sequence: TGCAGTGCTGGCGGAGGCCGGAGCTCCTACAATGAGCAGTACTTC. It yields the protein CSAGGGRSSYNEQYF.

The chain uses TRBV28 and TRBJ2-1; D uncertain. Trimming shortened V by 5 bases and J by 7 bases, and 18 bases separated the two germline ends. This CDR3 contains 15 residues. Germline lookup yields CDR1 MDHEN and CDR2 SYDVKM. The CDR3 reads CASSGERVIGNEQFF. The CDR3 DNA is TGTGCCAGCAGTGGGGAAAGGGTCATAGGGAATGAGCAGTTCTTC.

The chain has TRBV28 and TRBJ2-1, with 10 bases matching TRBD2. The CDR3 contains 16 residues. J lost 5 bases, V lost 4 bases, and 8 bases had no gene match. Germline CDR1 is MDHEN and CDR2 is SYDVKM. Written as DNA, the CDR3 is TGTGCCAGCAGTTCCTCTAGCGGGGGCCTTAACAATGAGCAGTTCTTC. Protein product: CASSSSSGGLNNEQFF.

The V gene is TRBV6-1, the J gene TRBJ1-4; D perhaps matches TRBD1 (5 bases). Germline V CDR1 and CDR2: MNHNS, SASEGT. V lost 6 bases and J lost 6, with 14 bases in between. The CDR3 runs to 14 residues. The CDR3 is CASRVGGAHEKLFF. The CDR3 region has the DNA TGTGCCAGCAGGGTGGGCGGGGCCCATGAAAAACTGTTTTTT.

This clonotype was detected a few times. The J gene is TRBJ2-6, the V gene TRBV7-3; no reliable D call. V lost 8 bases, J lost 4 bases, and 9 bases lay in between. This CDR3 is built from 13 residues. Germline V lookup: CDR1 SGHTA, CDR2 FQGTGA. CDR3 residues: CASQLGGANVLTF. The CDR3, as DNA: TGTGCCAGCCAGCTAGGCGGGGCCAACGTCCTGACTTTC.

This clonotype came up once. At one boundary the junction diverges from the germline segment, which might be a read error. This chain's CDR3 is CSTRDLKGMDTQYF. As DNA, the CDR3 is TGCAGTACTAGAGATTTGAAGGGCATGGATACGCAGTATTTT. The rearrangement joins TRBV20-1 to TRBJ2-3; perhaps TRBD2 as D (5 bases). The CDR3 contains 14 residues. Germline V CDR1 and CDR2: DFQATT, SNEGSKA (reference sequence).

This clonotype was observed a few times. In nucleotides, the CDR3 is TGTGCCAGCAGCGTAGGAAGCGGGAGCTACGAGCAGTACTTC. It yields the protein CASSVGSGSYEQYF. The rearrangement uses TRBV9 and TRBJ2-7; 8 bases align to TRBD2. Germline-derived CDR1 and CDR2 are SGDLS and YYNGEE. The CDR3 loop spans 14 amino acids. J was trimmed by 3 bases and V by 0 bases; bases with no gene match: 2.

The rearrangement links TRBV6-4 to TRBJ2-3, with D perhaps TRBD2 (6 bases). This CDR3 comprises 14 residues. V shed 4 bases and J shed 6 bases, with 14 bases lying between them. Germline V lookup: CDR1 MRHNA, CDR2 SNTAGT. The CDR3 coding sequence is TGTGCCAGCAGTGGGGAAGGGGAGGCGGATACGCAGTATTTT. Translated, it gives CASSGEGEADTQYF.